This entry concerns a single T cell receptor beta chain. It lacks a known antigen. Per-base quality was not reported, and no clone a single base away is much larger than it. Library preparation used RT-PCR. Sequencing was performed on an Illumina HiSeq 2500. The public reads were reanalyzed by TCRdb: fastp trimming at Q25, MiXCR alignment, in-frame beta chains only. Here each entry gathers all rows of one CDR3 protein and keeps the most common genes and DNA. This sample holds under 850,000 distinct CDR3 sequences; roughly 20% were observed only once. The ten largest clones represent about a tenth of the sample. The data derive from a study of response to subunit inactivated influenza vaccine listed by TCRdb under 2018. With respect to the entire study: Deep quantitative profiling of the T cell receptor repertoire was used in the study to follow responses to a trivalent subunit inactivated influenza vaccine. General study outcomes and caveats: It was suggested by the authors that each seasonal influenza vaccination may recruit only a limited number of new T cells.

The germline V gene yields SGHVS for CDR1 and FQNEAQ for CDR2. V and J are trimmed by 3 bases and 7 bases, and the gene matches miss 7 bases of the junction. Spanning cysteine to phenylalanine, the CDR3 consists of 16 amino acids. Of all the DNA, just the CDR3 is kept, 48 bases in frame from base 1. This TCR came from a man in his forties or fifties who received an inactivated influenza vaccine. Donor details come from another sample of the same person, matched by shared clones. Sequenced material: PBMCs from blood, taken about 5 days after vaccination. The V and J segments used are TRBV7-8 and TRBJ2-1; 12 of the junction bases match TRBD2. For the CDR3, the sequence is CASSLTSGGRGNEQFF. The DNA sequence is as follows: TGTGCCAGCAGCTTGACTAGCGGGGGCAGGGGAAATGAGCAGTTCTTC.